This T cell receptor (beta chain) derives from a study of response to subunit inactivated influenza vaccine. General observations from the study: That few new T cells are recruited by each seasonal influenza vaccination was the authors' suggestion.

V shed 3 bases and J shed 4 bases, with 10 bases lying between them. This CDR3 comprises 14 residues. Germline V gene sequence: CDR1 SGHDT, CDR2 YYEEEE. In its sample, this clonotype was seen many times. Its antigen is undetermined. TCRdb itself ran the RT-PCR reads through MiXCR, one entry per CDR3 protein. The data contain more than 400,000 distinct CDR3 sequences, 6.5% to 8% of them seen just once; the ten biggest clones take up about 12%. The sample here was PBMCs from blood, taken less than 30 months after vaccination. The V gene is TRBV5-6, the J gene TRBJ2-2; either TRBD1 or TRBD2 may fit D (5 bases each). This TCR derives from a man aged 50 to 75 who received an inactivated influenza vaccine. This CDR3 is CASSSGTITGELFF. In DNA form, the CDR3 reads TGTGCCAGCAGCTCGGGGACCATCACCGGGGAGCTGTTTTTT.